The 3 T cell receptor beta chains in this list originate from one sample, sequenced in a study of vaccination and CD4 T cells after COVID-19 (dated by TCRdb to 2021 to 2024). Antigen specificity for these receptors is unknown. Preparation of the library involved PCR. Sequencing used an Illumina iSeq 100. TCR sequencing of DNA from cultured CD4+ T cells used the Oncomine TCR Beta short-read assay at the Johns Hopkins FTIC core. TCRdb took the public reads, trimmed them with fastp at Q25, ran MiXCR for clone calling and kept in-frame beta chains. Identical CDR3 proteins give one entry, which carries the most common genes and DNA. Counted in this sample were several thousand distinct CDR3 sequences; about 50% of them appeared once. The ten top clones hold less than 30% of the sample. Interpreted using the paper, the treatment or condition label stands for: approximately 11-day PBMC culture with coronavirus spike peptide pools or control peptides (ViraFEST assay). CD4+ T cells from unexposed donors were collected before the COVID-19 pandemic (2011-2018).

Sequencing input: CD4+ T cells from blood, cultured in vitro. These receptors all stem from a human donor in good health.

The V and J genes are TRBV6-1 and TRBJ2-3; TRBD2 agrees at 7 bases. Germline V gene data show CDR1 as MNHNS and CDR2 as SASEGT. J gave up 5 bases and V 6 bases, and 8 bases lay outside the gene matches. The CDR3 contains 14 residues. This CDR3 reads CASRGGSGQDTQYF. The CDR3 coding sequence is TGTGCCAGCAGGGGAGGGAGTGGCCAAGATACGCAGTATTTT.

This chain joins TRBV27 and TRBJ2-2, with 9 bases aligning to TRBD1. The CDR3 has 18 amino acids. J gave up 1 base and V 3 bases, and 9 bases lay outside the gene matches. Germline V gene sequence: CDR1 MNHEY, CDR2 SMNVEV (reference sequence). This CDR3 is CASSFLPPGQGNTGELFF. CDR3 nucleotides: TGTGCCAGCAGTTTCCTACCCCCGGGACAGGGGAACACCGGGGAGCTGTTTTTT.

This rearrangement joins TRBV29-1 to TRBJ2-5; 10 bases agree with TRBD2. The ends lost 5 bases at V and 8 bases at J; junction bases unmatched: 11. The CDR3 consists of 14 residues. Germline values: CDR1 SQVTM, CDR2 ANQGSEA. Here the CDR3 DNA reads TGCAGCGTTCAACTTACCGGGACTAGCGTCACCCAGTACTTC. Residues: CSVQLTGTSVTQYF.